The 12 T cell receptor beta chains below were found in one sample sequenced in a study of beta chain features in type 1 diabetes. Since all of the isolated RNA was reverse transcribed, expressed TCRB transcripts were what got sequenced. TCRdb keeps only in-frame clones here, not all; method: immunoSEQ multiplex PCR. The sample shows hundreds of thousands of clones, 10% to 15% of them seen only once. Material: naive CD4+ T cells from blood. These receptors originate from a man aged 18 to 29 in good health.

V is TRBV4-2 and J is TRBJ2-2; weak D call: TRBD2 (6 bases). V lost 0 bases to trimming and J lost 4 bases, with 12 bases between them. CDR1 is LGHNA and CDR2 is YNFKEQ in the germline V gene. The CDR3 runs to 16 residues. The CDR3 nucleotides read TGTGCCAGCAGCCAAGAATGGAGGGTGGGCACCGGGGAGCTGTTTTTT. It yields the protein CASSQEWRVGTGELFF.

This clone was seen more than once but under ten times. V usage is TRBV29-1 and J usage is TRBJ2-5, with D possibly TRBD1 on 5 matching bases. CDR3 length: 11 residues. CDR1 SQVTM and CDR2 ANQGSEA come from the germline V gene. With 6 bases removed from V and 2 bases from J, the gap between germline ends came to 7 bases. The CDR3 is CSVTAQETQYF. DNA of the CDR3: TGCAGCGTGACAGCGCAAGAGACCCAGTACTTC.

This clone appeared a few times. CDR3 nucleotide sequence: TGTGCCAGCAGGCTCGGACTAGCGGGTTACAATGAGCAGTTCTTC. Its translation: CASRLGLAGYNEQFF. The J gene is TRBJ2-1, the V gene TRBV2; 11 nucleotides agree with TRBD2. Germline V gives CDR1 SNHLY, CDR2 FYNNEI. Germline trimming cut 6 bases from V and 4 bases from J; bases unmatched to any gene: 5. CDR3 length equals 15 residues.

This clone was counted only a few times. The chain combines TRBV18 with TRBJ1-2; TRBD1 matches at 10 bases. Germline V gene lookup returns CDR1 KGHSH and CDR2 LQKENI. The V gene end was trimmed by 2 bases and the J gene end by 2 bases; junction bases not matched to a gene: 2. The CDR3 runs to 15 residues. The CDR3 sequence: CASSPLTGGNYGYTF. The CDR3 DNA sequence: TGTGCCAGCTCACCATTGACAGGGGGCAACTATGGCTACACCTTC.

In DNA form, the CDR3 reads TGTGCCAGCAGTTACTCTACCCCCGGGTTCGAGCAGTACTTC. Translated, it gives CASSYSTPGFEQYF. This chain links TRBV6-5 with TRBJ2-7; no reliable D call. Trimming cost V 0 bases and J 6 bases, with 12 bases left between them. The CDR3 is 14 residues long. In germline, CDR1 is MNHEY, CDR2 SVGAGI.

The rearrangement joins TRBV9 to TRBJ2-2, with D possibly TRBD1 on 5 matching bases. The germline gives CDR1 SGDLS, CDR2 YYNGEE. The CDR3 length is 15 residues. V lost 4 bases, J lost 0 bases, and 10 bases lay in between. CDR3 DNA sequence: TGTGCCAGCAGCCTGACAGTAGCGAACACCGGGGAGCTGTTTTTT. This sequence encodes CASSLTVANTGELFF.

The sample holds a few counts of this clone. The chain combines TRBV4-2 with TRBJ2-2; TRBD2 matches 11 bases. CDR1 LGHNA and CDR2 YNFKEQ come from the germline V gene. V trimming: 6 bases; J trimming: 3 bases; junction bases outside the gene matches: 6. CDR3 length equals 16 residues. The CDR3 DNA sequence: TGTGCCAGCAGTCCAGGGACTAGCGGTTACACCGGGGAGCTGTTTTTT. It specifies CASSPGTSGYTGELFF.

This chain uses TRBV27 with TRBJ2-3, with 10 bases aligning to TRBD2. The J segment lost 2 bases and the V segment lost 4 bases, leaving 6 bases of the junction unmatched. Germline V gene lookup returns CDR1 MNHEY and CDR2 SMNVEV (reference sequence). This CDR3 spans 16 amino acids. CDR3: CASSSLAGAPTDTQYF. The CDR3, as DNA: TGTGCCAGCAGTTCCCTAGCGGGGGCACCCACAGATACGCAGTATTTT.

This clone was seen more than once but under ten times. V usage is TRBV5-1 and J usage is TRBJ2-3; D might be TRBD2 (5 bases). CDR3 size: 17 residues. Trimming removed 0 bases from V and 6 bases from J, with 20 bases in between. CDR1 and CDR2 from the germline V gene are SGHRS and YFSETQ. The CDR3 coding sequence is TGCGCCAGCAGCTTGGCCTTGGGGTATCCGGGGTCCGATACGCAGTATTTT. Translating gives CASSLALGYPGSDTQYF.

This clone has a handful of counts. The chain carries TRBV18 and TRBJ2-5; 8 positions agree with TRBD2. Per germline, CDR1 KGHSH and CDR2 LQKENI. The V gene end was trimmed by 3 bases and the J gene end by 4 bases; junction bases not matched to a gene: 1. The CDR3 has 13 residues. This CDR3 reads CASSPAGGETQYF. The DNA for the CDR3 is TGTGCCAGCTCACCGGCGGGGGGAGAGACCCAGTACTTC. The full variable domain, completed using reference TRBV18 and TRBJ2-5, is NAGVMQNPRHLVRRRGQEARLRCSPMKGHSHVYWYRQLPEEGLKFMVYLQKENIIDESGMPKERFSAEFPKEGPSILRIQQVVRGDSAAYFCASSPAGGETQYFGPGTRLLVL.

This chain connects TRBV18 to TRBJ2-7; 11 bases align to TRBD1. The junction had 7 bases not matched to a gene; V was cut back by 6 bases and J by 3 bases. CDR3 length: 15 amino acids. Germline values: CDR1 KGHSH, CDR2 LQKENI. The CDR3 protein is CASSLGQGEFYEQYF. The CDR3 DNA reads TGTGCCAGCTCGCTGGGACAGGGGGAATTCTACGAGCAGTACTTC.

This rearrangement joins TRBV7-2 to TRBJ2-1; 9 bases are a match to TRBD2. The V gene's germline CDR1 is SGHTA and CDR2 FQGNSA. The J segment lost 9 bases and the V segment lost 8 bases, leaving 14 bases of the junction unmatched. The CDR3 covers 15 residues. The CDR3 bases are TGTGCCAGCTCCCGTGGCGGGAGGGCCGATGGTGAGCAGTTCTTC. This translates into CASSRGGRADGEQFF.